Below, 11 T cell receptor beta chains from the same sample are listed, as sequenced in a study of cytomegalovirus exposure and HLA in healthy donors. The study ran its PCR with 60 Vbeta and 13 Jbeta primers. Data came from immunoSEQ multiplex PCR; TCRdb stores just in-frame clones and leaves some out. The sample gives 100,000 to 150,000 clones, approximately 69% of which show up once; 6.6% is in the top ten. Specimen: PBMCs. The source of these receptors is a man aged 35 to 55 in good health and CMV-seropositive.

This clone was seen a few times. J is TRBJ1-2 and V is TRBV9; weak D call: TRBD1 (6 bases). V dropped 0 bases and J dropped 8 bases, with 14 bases sitting between them. Per germline, CDR1 SGDLS and CDR2 YYNGEE. The CDR3 runs to 14 residues. The CDR3 region has the DNA TGTGCCAGCAGCGTAGGTGGGGCAGGGGAAGGCTACACCTTC. Encoded protein: CASSVGGAGEGYTF.

The rearrangement joins TRBV7-8 to TRBJ1-5; D uncertain. V was trimmed by 0 bases and J by 8 bases, leaving 11 bases between them. CDR1 SGHVS and CDR2 FQNEAQ come from the germline V gene. The CDR3 runs to 14 residues. CDR3 sequence (DNA): TGTGCCAGCAGCTTAGCGGGCCTGATCGAGCCCCAGCATTTT. Translated: CASSLAGLIEPQHF.

This clone was seen a handful of times. At one end, the junction sequence differs from germline, possibly due to a read error. This sequence joins TRBV19 and TRBJ2-1; possible D gene TRBD2, 5 bases. The CDR3 has 15 amino acids. Germline values: CDR1 LNHDA, CDR2 SQIVND (reference sequence). CDR3 in amino acids: CASSSIASSYNEQFF. DNA for the CDR3: TGTGCCAGCAGTAGCATAGCGTCGTCCTACAATGAGCAGTTCTTC.

This chain links TRBV4-1 with TRBJ2-5, with a weak D call TRBD2 (5 bases). The germline CDR1 and CDR2 sequences are MGHRA and YSYEKL. V was pared by 4 bases and J by 9 bases, with 27 bases between. This CDR3 is 17 amino acids long. Here the CDR3 reads CASSLPPATILLGAQYF. Here the CDR3 DNA reads TGCGCCAGCAGCCTCCCTCCGGCGACTATCCTTCTCGGGGCCCAGTACTTC.

The chain recombines TRBV7-8 with TRBJ1-1, with a weak D call TRBD1 (6 bases). Germline V lookup: CDR1 SGHVS, CDR2 FQNEAQ. V dropped 10 bases and J dropped 6 bases, with 15 bases sitting between them. The CDR3 contains 12 residues. The CDR3 spells CATRGGFAEAFF. The CDR3 nucleotides are TGTGCCACTAGAGGGGGTTTCGCTGAAGCTTTCTTT.

The genes are TRBV28 and TRBJ1-2, with 7 bases lining up with TRBD1. V shed 5 bases, J shed 5 bases, and the junction held 8 bases outside the gene matches. Looked up from germline, CDR1 is MDHEN and CDR2 is SYDVKM. CDR3 size: 14 residues. The DNA of the CDR3 is TGTGCCAGCAGTCAGGGCAGGGGGGAATATGGCTACACCTTC. Encoded protein: CASSQGRGEYGYTF.

This rearrangement joins TRBV30 to TRBJ2-1; a weak D match, TRBD2 (6 bases). CDR3 length: 15 residues. Trimming cost V 6 bases and J 0 bases, with 15 bases left between them. Per the germline V gene, CDR1 is GTSNPN and CDR2 is SVGIG (reference sequence). The chain's CDR3 is CACYRGSNSYNEQFF. DNA of the CDR3: TGTGCCTGTTATCGGGGGTCTAACTCCTACAATGAGCAGTTCTTC.

The V call is TRBV30, the J call TRBJ1-5, with unresolved D. In germline, CDR1 is GTSNPN, CDR2 SVGIG (reference sequence). V lost 0 bases and J 0 bases, leaving 12 bases between the germline ends. There are 16 residues in the CDR3. The chain's CDR3 is CAWSVPFRNSNQPQHF. The CDR3 DNA follows: TGTGCCTGGAGTGTACCCTTCAGAAATAGCAATCAGCCCCAGCATTTT.

The V gene is TRBV4-2, the J gene TRBJ2-7; 7 positions agree with TRBD2. From germline, CDR1 is LGHNA and CDR2 YNFKEQ. The CDR3 contains 16 residues. V shed 3 bases and J 2 bases; nucleotides not matched to a gene: 10. In nucleotides, the CDR3 is TGTGCCAGCAGCCAGCCAAGTACGGGAGGCCCCTACGAGCAGTACTTC. Protein sequence: CASSQPSTGGPYEQYF.

The chain carries TRBV10-3 and TRBJ2-1, with 9 bases matching TRBD1. J gave up 9 bases and V 6 bases, and 18 bases lay outside the gene matches. This CDR3 has 17 amino acids. Germline values: CDR1 ENHRY, CDR2 SYGVKD. CDR3 amino acids: CAISSYGQGISVSEQFF. CDR3 bases: TGTGCCATCAGCTCTTACGGACAGGGGATCTCTGTAAGTGAGCAGTTCTTC.

This clone was counted between two and nine times. The chain uses TRBV5-1 and TRBJ2-1; 7 bases line up with TRBD2. V shed 4 bases and J 2 bases; nucleotides not matched to a gene: 9. The germline gives CDR1 SGHRS, CDR2 YFSETQ. The CDR3 contains 16 residues. CDR3 loop: CASSPGGGGTYNEQFF. Written as DNA, the CDR3 is TGCGCCAGCAGCCCAGGTGGGGGGGGTACCTACAATGAGCAGTTCTTC.